This TCR beta chain is from a study of blood T cell repertoires in COVID-19. Profiling relied on immunoSEQ multiplex PCR, and the TCRdb table lists in-frame clones only, not all of them. The table has about 42,000 clones, around 85% seen once. The TCR was taken from a man aged 45-60 years with active COVID-19. The sequencing input was peripheral blood.

The CDR3 DNA is TGTGCCTCCCGAACCGGGACAAAAAACACTGAAGCTTTCTTT. Its protein is CASRTGTKNTEAFF. The V and J genes are TRBV30 and TRBJ1-1; D is perhaps TRBD1 (6 bases). The V gene lost 7 bases and the J gene lost 2 bases, with 17 bases spanning the gap. Germline V CDR1 and CDR2: GTSNPN, SVGIG (reference sequence). The CDR3 extends over 14 amino acids.